This entry lists 27 T cell receptor beta chains sequenced from one sample in a study of Ad26.COV2.S vaccination and SARS-CoV-2 variants. Here immunoSEQ multiplex PCR was the method, and the copy in TCRdb shows in-frame clones only, minus some. The sample has some 420,000 clones; approximately 87% are singletons. Noted treatment: around 19 received Ad26.COV2.S at low or high dose, single or two shots; roughly five received placebo; per-sample allocation not given. After the first vaccine or placebo injection, samples were drawn on day 63. Here the sequenced sample was peripheral blood, taken in a trial of Ad26.COV2.S vaccine versus placebo. The receptors shown here come from a person aged 18-65 years who received the Ad26.COV2.S COVID-19 vaccine or a placebo.

A single count supports this clone. This sequence joins TRBV27 and TRBJ1-5; D uncertain. V was pared by 3 bases and J by 4 bases, with 10 bases between. The CDR3 runs 14 residues. Germline V gives CDR1 MNHEY, CDR2 SMNVEV (reference sequence). CDR3 nucleotides: TGTGCCAGCAGTTTGCGGGGAGCGAATCAGCCCCAGCATTTT. This sequence encodes CASSLRGANQPQHF.

V and J are TRBV27 and TRBJ1-5; D is undetermined. This CDR3 is 16 amino acids long. CDR1 is MNHEY and CDR2 is SMNVEV in the germline V gene (reference sequence). Trimming removed 5 bases at V and 2 bases at J, with 16 bases between. Written as DNA, the CDR3 is TGTGCCAGCAGTCCCCGGGGTAAGGGTGGCAATCAGCCCCAGCATTTT. Translation gives CASSPRGKGGNQPQHF.

The V and J genes are TRBV10-1 and TRBJ1-6; D uncertain. Germline V gene data show CDR1 as WNHNN and CDR2 as SYGVQD (reference sequence). V was shortened by 0 bases and J by 8 bases, with 20 bases between the two germline ends. The CDR3 has 18 residues. CDR3 residues: CASSESGSFAGCDSPLHF. CDR3 DNA: TGCGCCAGCAGTGAGTCTGGCAGTTTTGCTGGTTGTGATTCACCCCTCCACTTT.

J is TRBJ1-4 and V is TRBV3-1 (or the pseudogene TRBV3-2); no clear D. The CDR3 covers 13 residues. Germline V gene sequence: CDR1 LGHDT, CDR2 YNNKEL (reference sequence). V lost 2 bases and J 12 bases, leaving 13 bases between the germline ends. The CDR3 spells CASSQLIRGELFF. CDR3 DNA sequence: TGTGCCAGCAGCCAATTAATCCGCGGTGAACTGTTTTTT.

V gene TRBV11-2 combines with J gene TRBJ2-2; D possibly uses TRBD1 or TRBD2 (5 bases each). CDR1 is SGHAT and CDR2 is FQNNGV in the germline V gene. Trimming left V 5 bases short and J 11 bases short, with 21 bases between. The CDR3 has 15 residues. CDR3: CASSGGAAYTTELFF. The CDR3 bases are TGTGCCAGCAGCGGGGGAGCGGCCTACACTACCGAGCTGTTTTTT. Combining the CDR3 with reference TRBV11-2 and TRBJ2-2 gives the whole variable domain EAGVAQSPRYKIIEKRQSVAFWCNPISGHATLYWYQQILGQGPKLLIQFQNNGVVDDSQLPKDRFSAERLKGVDSTLKIQPAKLEDSAVYLCASSGGAAYTTELFFGEGSRLTVL.

This clone was seen only a few times. This chain links TRBV2 with TRBJ1-6, with D perhaps TRBD1 (5 bases). The CDR3 spans 16 residues. Germline assignment: CDR1 SNHLY and CDR2 FYNNEI. V lost 7 bases and J 0 bases, leaving 13 bases between the germline ends. This chain's CDR3 is CASTRDDSSYNSPLHF. The CDR3 DNA reads TGTGCCAGCACTCGGGACGACAGCTCCTATAATTCACCCCTCCACTTT.

V is TRBV3-1 (or the pseudogene TRBV3-2) and J is TRBJ2-7; TRBD2 might be the D (6 bases). The CDR3 loop spans 13 amino acids. V lost 8 bases and J lost 3, with 14 bases in between. Germline V lookup: CDR1 LGHDT, CDR2 YNNKEL (reference sequence). The CDR3 DNA reads TGTGCCAGCCACCGTGAGGGAGGCTACGAGCAGTACTTC. It translates to CASHREGGYEQYF.

This chain connects TRBV30 to TRBJ2-5; a weak D match, TRBD2 (7 bases). Germline V gene data show CDR1 as GTSNPN and CDR2 as SVGIG (reference sequence). The CDR3 is 14 amino acids. Deletions cut 2 bases from V and 5 bases from J, with 15 bases between. The CDR3 is CAWSHGGPSETQYF. The CDR3, as DNA: TGTGCCTGGAGTCACGGGGGGCCCTCGGAGACCCAGTACTTC.

This chain links TRBV4-3 with TRBJ2-2; no clear D gene. The V and J ends lost 0 bases and 7 bases respectively, with 6 bases between them. CDR3 size: 13 residues. Per germline, CDR1 LGHNA and CDR2 YSLEER. This CDR3 is CASSQDSYGELFF. The CDR3 region has the DNA TGCGCCAGCAGCCAAGATTCGTACGGGGAGCTGTTTTTT.

The chain combines TRBV7-8 with TRBJ1-2; D gene unclear. Looked up from germline, CDR1 is SGHVS and CDR2 is FQNEAQ. V was trimmed by 1 base and J by 3 bases, leaving 12 bases between them. This CDR3 comprises 15 residues. CDR3 loop: CASSLDPGIDYGYTF. In nucleotides, the CDR3 is TGTGCCAGCAGCTTAGATCCGGGGATAGACTATGGCTACACCTTC.

The rearrangement joins TRBV6-2 or TRBV6-3 to TRBJ2-7, with TRBD1 as a possible D gene (6 bases). The CDR3 spans 13 residues. Deletions cut 2 bases from V and 2 bases from J, with 7 bases between. CDR1 and CDR2 from the germline V gene are MNHEY and SVGEGT. The CDR3 here is CASSYNRAYEQYF. The CDR3 nucleotides are TGTGCCAGCAGTTACAACAGGGCCTACGAGCAGTACTTC.

This chain joins TRBV7-6 and TRBJ2-5; D perhaps matches TRBD1 (5 bases). The V gene lost 1 base and the J gene lost 3 bases, with 9 bases spanning the gap. The length of the CDR3 is 14 residues. Germline CDR1 is SGHVS and CDR2 is FNYEAQ. The CDR3 DNA reads TGTGCCAGCAGCTTAGATCGACAGAAAGAGACCCAGTACTTC. Protein: CASSLDRQKETQYF.

The genes are TRBV7-2 and TRBJ2-1; perhaps TRBD1 as D (6 bases). With 5 bases removed from V and 10 bases from J, the gap between germline ends came to 18 bases. This CDR3 has 14 amino acids. Looked up from germline, CDR1 is SGHTA and CDR2 is FQGNSA. The CDR3 spells CASSNPQGFEEQFF. The CDR3 DNA follows: TGTGCCAGCAGCAATCCACAGGGTTTTGAAGAGCAGTTCTTC.

The genes are TRBV30 and TRBJ2-7; 7 nucleotides agree with TRBD1. Germline CDR1 reads GTSNPN; CDR2 reads SVGIG (reference sequence). The V gene end was trimmed by 3 bases and the J gene end by 6 bases; junction bases not matched to a gene: 5. The CDR3 has 12 amino acids. DNA of the CDR3: TGTGCCTGGAGCCGAACAGGGGTCGAGCAGTACTTC. Translation gives CAWSRTGVEQYF. Combining the CDR3 with reference TRBV30 and TRBJ2-7 gives the whole variable domain SQTIHQWPATLVQPVGSPLSLECTVEGTSNPNLYWYRQAAGRGLQLLFYSVGIGQISSEVPQNLSASRPQDRQFILSSKKLLLSDSGFYLCAWSRTGVEQYFGPGTRLTVT.

This chain uses TRBV19 with TRBJ2-1; D is unresolved. Germline V lookup: CDR1 LNHDA, CDR2 SQIVND (reference sequence). V lost 2 bases, J lost 8 bases, and 13 bases lay in between. This CDR3 has 14 residues. CDR3 amino acids: CASSIRHPIDEQFF. CDR3 DNA: TGTGCCAGTAGTATACGACACCCTATAGATGAGCAGTTCTTC.

The chain carries TRBV18 and TRBJ1-4; tentative D call: TRBD1 (5 bases). Deletions cut 3 bases from V and 8 bases from J, with 16 bases between. The length of the CDR3 is 15 residues. Germline assignment: CDR1 KGHSH and CDR2 LQKENI. CDR3 residues: CASSPFGGAGEKLFF. CDR3 coding DNA: TGTGCCAGCTCACCGTTCGGAGGGGCCGGGGAAAAACTGTTTTTT.

The chain carries TRBV2 and TRBJ2-7; 7 nucleotides align to TRBD2. Per the germline V gene, CDR1 is SNHLY and CDR2 is FYNNEI. V dropped 5 bases and J dropped 7; count of bases not matched to a gene: 8. This CDR3 has 13 residues. The CDR3 DNA follows: TGTGCCAGCAGTTCCCAGACTAGCTTTGAGCAGTACTTC. Translated: CASSSQTSFEQYF.

This clone appeared a few times. The chain carries TRBV13 and TRBJ2-7; 8 bases are a match to TRBD1. The CDR3 extends over 15 amino acids. V shed 5 bases, J shed 3 bases, and the junction held 9 bases outside the gene matches. CDR1 and CDR2 from the germline V gene are PRHDT and FYEKMQ (reference sequence). CDR3 in amino acids: CASSPRTGSFYEQYF. As DNA, the CDR3 is TGTGCCAGCAGCCCCCGGACAGGGTCCTTCTACGAGCAGTACTTC.

The chain carries TRBV2 and TRBJ2-2; tentative D call: TRBD1 (6 bases). V was shortened by 3 bases and J by 6 bases, with 17 bases between the two germline ends. Germline CDR1 and CDR2: SNHLY and FYNNEI. The length of the CDR3 is 16 residues. The CDR3 here is CASSEGAQGFAGELFF. The DNA of the CDR3 is TGTGCCAGCAGTGAGGGTGCGCAGGGGTTCGCCGGGGAGCTGTTTTTT.

V usage is TRBV27 and J usage is TRBJ2-7; TRBD1 aligns across 8 bases. CDR1 is MNHEY, CDR2 SMNVEV, per germline (reference sequence). V lost 5 bases, J lost 9 bases, and 15 bases stayed unmatched. The CDR3 contains 15 residues. Written as DNA, the CDR3 is TGTGCCAGCAGTCCGTCGACAGGGGTGACTTATGTGCAGTACTTC. It codes for CASSPSTGVTYVQYF.

The V and J genes are TRBV6-2 or TRBV6-3 and TRBJ1-5; D not resolved. This CDR3 spans 14 amino acids. V dropped 7 bases and J dropped 6 bases, with 16 bases sitting between them. Germline CDR1 MNHEY, CDR2 SVGEGT. Here the CDR3 DNA reads TGTGCCAGCACCCCCGTCGGAGGAAGTCAGCCCCAGCATTTT. Translated: CASTPVGGSQPQHF.

This chain uses TRBV7-2 with TRBJ2-1, with TRBD2 as a possible D gene (5 bases). CDR1 and CDR2 from the germline V gene are SGHTA and FQGNSA. The CDR3 covers 14 residues. The CDR3 here is CASSRWRLDNEQFF. As DNA, the CDR3 is TGTGCAAGTAGTCGGTGGAGGTTAGACAATGAGCAGTTCTTC.

The V and J genes are TRBV18 and TRBJ2-1; D not resolved. The V gene's germline CDR1 is KGHSH and CDR2 LQKENI. CDR3 length: 16 residues. V was clipped by 3 bases and J by 5 bases, with 17 bases between them. CDR3 sequence (DNA): TGTGCCAGCTCACCGGGTTCCCAGACTTTTCACAATGAGCAGTTCTTC. It codes for CASSPGSQTFHNEQFF.

The rearrangement links TRBV6-2 or TRBV6-3 to TRBJ2-7; D unclear. V lost 2 bases and J 5 bases, leaving 7 bases between the germline ends. Germline V gene data show CDR1 as MNHEY and CDR2 as SVGEGT. There are 12 residues in the CDR3. The CDR3 DNA reads TGTGCCAGCAGTTACAGGGAAGACGAGCAGTACTTC. Its protein is CASSYREDEQYF.

The rearrangement joins TRBV12-3 or TRBV12-4 to TRBJ1-5; D is perhaps TRBD1 (5 bases). V lost 6 bases and J 5 bases, leaving 11 bases between the germline ends. This CDR3 has 13 amino acids. The CDR3 here is CASSQGTHQPQHF. The CDR3 nucleotides are TGTGCCAGCAGCCAGGGAACCCATCAGCCCCAGCATTTT.

The chain combines TRBV28 with TRBJ2-6; D is unclear. This CDR3 contains 15 residues. V lost 4 bases, J lost 0 bases, and 7 bases lay in between. CDR1 MDHEN and CDR2 SYDVKM come from the germline V gene. The CDR3 loop is CASSYPSSGANVLTF. The CDR3 nucleotides are TGTGCCAGCAGTTATCCCTCCTCTGGGGCCAACGTCCTGACTTTC.

This sequence joins TRBV6-2 or TRBV6-3 and TRBJ2-1, with 11 bases fitting TRBD2. Germline V gives CDR1 MNHEY, CDR2 SVGEGT. The CDR3 consists of 18 residues. The V gene end was trimmed by 0 bases and the J gene end by 5 bases; junction bases not matched to a gene: 9. The CDR3 region has the DNA TGTGCCAGCAGTTACTCTTGGGACGGACTAGCGGGCGACAATGAGCAGTTCTTC. Its translation is CASSYSWDGLAGDNEQFF.